A selection of T cell receptor beta chains follows, all from one sample in a study of cytomegalovirus exposure and HLA in healthy donors. The data were produced by immunoSEQ multiplex PCR, yet TCRdb's version contains in-frame clones alone and is incomplete. This table holds about 130,000 clones, less than 80% found once. The sequenced material came from PBMCs. These receptors all come from a man younger than 45 in good health and CMV-seronegative. Both conserved end residues are part of each CDR3. D genes are given only for firm matches. Clone size, where shown, is once, few, many, or a class for clones that have expanded.

>TRBV30|14|.|.|TRBJ1-3
CAWDRVISGNTIYF
TGTGCCTGGGATCGAGTTATCTCTGGAAACACCATATATTTT
>TRBV11-2|14|.|.|TRBJ2-1
CASSSQVPGNEQFF
TGTGCCAGCAGCTCACAGGTCCCTGGAAATGAGCAGTTCTTC
>TRBV18|13|TRBD1|.|TRBJ1-1
CASSPRQGAEAFF
TGTGCCAGCTCACCCCGGCAGGGGGCTGAAGCTTTCTTT
>TRBV6-5|14|.|.|TRBJ1-6
CASAPQRGFSPLHF
TGTGCCAGCGCGCCTCAAAGGGGTTTTTCACCCCTCCACTTT
>TRBV11-2|14|TRBD1|.|TRBJ2-7
CASSYGTGTYEQYF
TGTGCCAGCAGCTACGGGACAGGTACCTACGAGCAGTACTTC
>TRBV19|16|.|.|TRBJ1-6
CASSPSGGSYNSPLHF
TGTGCCAGTAGTCCCAGCGGTGGCTCCTATAATTCACCCCTCCACTTT
>TRBV5-6|15|TRBD2|.|TRBJ2-1
CASSFTSGGAHEQFF
TGTGCCAGCAGCTTTACTAGCGGGGGGGCGCATGAGCAGTTCTTC
>TRBV9|16|TRBD2|.|TRBJ2-1
CASSAQLAGGLDEQFF
TGTGCCAGCAGCGCCCAACTAGCGGGGGGGCTGGATGAGCAGTTCTTC
>TRBV5-1|16|.|.|TRBJ2-1
CASSLAGKPTYNEQFF
TGCGCCAGCAGCTTGGCAGGTAAACCCACCTACAATGAGCAGTTCTTC
>TRBV19|15|.|.|TRBJ2-1
CASSIGGSLNNEQFF
TGTGCCAGTAGTATAGGAGGGAGCCTAAACAATGAGCAGTTCTTC
>TRBV27|15|TRBD1|.|TRBJ2-7
CASSPWDRGVSEQYF
TGTGCCAGCAGTCCCTGGGACAGGGGAGTTTCCGAGCAGTACTTC
>TRBV28|16|.|.|TRBJ2-3
CASSWEFRGRTDTQYF
TGTGCCAGCAGTTGGGAATTCAGGGGACGCACAGATACGCAGTATTTT
>TRBV18|15|.|.|TRBJ2-2
CASSPLGRDTGELFF
TGTGCCAGCTCACCATTGGGGCGAGACACCGGGGAGCTGTTTTTT
>TRBV5-6|13|TRBD1|.|TRBJ1-1
CASRTGGETEAFF
TGTGCCAGCAGGACAGGGGGAGAAACTGAAGCTTTCTTT
>TRBV12-5|18|.|few|TRBJ1-5
CASGLTEDSPYSNQPQHF
TGTGCTAGTGGTTTGACTGAAGACAGCCCATATAGCAATCAGCCCCAGCATTTT
>TRBV29-1|16|TRBD1|once|TRBJ2-7
CSVEDWDRGRNYEQYF
TGCAGCGTTGAAGATTGGGACAGGGGGCGCAACTACGAGCAGTACTTC
>TRBV11-2|13|.|.|TRBJ1-1
CASSLAEATEAFF
TGTGCCAGCAGCCTAGCGGAGGCCACTGAAGCTTTCTTT
>TRBV5-1|14|TRBD1|.|TRBJ1-2
CASSSGQTNYGYTF
TGCGCCAGCTCCTCGGGACAGACCAACTATGGCTACACCTTC
>TRBV4-3|16|TRBD1|.|TRBJ2-3
CASSQEPGTVTDTQYF
TGCGCCAGCAGCCAGGAGCCCGGGACAGTCACAGATACGCAGTATTTT
>TRBV6-1|15|.|.|TRBJ1-5
CASSTMTASNQPQHF
TGTGCCAGCAGTACAATGACAGCGAGCAATCAGCCCCAGCATTTT
>TRBV6-1|15|TRBD2|.|TRBJ2-1
CASSEEGGGADEQFF
TGTGCCAGCAGTGAAGAGGGCGGGGGAGCAGATGAGCAGTTCTTC
>TRBV11-2|15|.|few|TRBJ1-5
CASSLDLQGGQPQHF
TGTGCCAGCAGCTTAGATCTGCAGGGAGGCCAGCCCCAGCATTTT
>TRBV6-6|13|TRBD1|.|TRBJ2-4
CASSSGTENIQYF
TGTGCCAGCAGCTCCGGGACAGAAAACATTCAGTACTTC
>TRBV27|17|TRBD1|.|TRBJ2-7
CASSLRRQGASSYEQYF
TGTGCCAGCAGTTTGAGACGACAGGGGGCTAGCTCCTACGAGCAGTACTTC
>TRBV27|15|TRBD1|.|TRBJ1-6
CASSLSGQGVSPLHF
TGTGCCAGCAGTTTATCTGGTCAGGGGGTGTCACCCCTCCACTTT
>TRBV19|13|.|.|TRBJ1-2
CASSIGILYGYTF
TGTGCCAGTAGTATCGGGATCCTCTATGGCTACACCTTC
>TRBV19|13|TRBD1|.|TRBJ1-2
CASSWTGSYGYTF
TGTGCCAGTAGTTGGACAGGGAGCTATGGCTACACCTTC
>TRBV7-2|16|.|.|TRBJ2-3
CASSSQSPGVSDTQYF
TGTGCCAGCAGCTCCCAAAGTCCGGGGGTGTCAGATACGCAGTATTTT
>TRBV10-3|14|TRBD1|.|TRBJ1-6
CAISQDRANSPLHF
TGTGCCATCAGCCAGGACAGGGCTAATTCACCCCTCCACTTT
>TRBV30|12|.|.|TRBJ1-3
CALRVAGNTIYF
TGTGCCCTCAGGGTGGCTGGAAACACCATATATTTT
>TRBV13|18|TRBD1|few|TRBJ2-2
CASSSQPGQGLTTGELFF
TGTGCCAGCAGCTCCCAACCGGGACAGGGGCTAACCACCGGGGAGCTGTTTTTT
>TRBV29-1|14|.|.|TRBJ1-4
CSVGRSATNEKLFF
TGCAGCGTTGGCCGGAGTGCAACTAATGAAAAACTGTTTTTT
>TRBV27|13|.|.|TRBJ1-2
CASSLSRGTSYTF
TGTGCCAGCAGTTTATCCCGGGGTACGAGCTACACCTTC
>TRBV4-1|14|.|few|TRBJ2-4
CASSQGSRGNIQYF
TGCGCCAGCAGCCAAGGTAGCAGGGGAAACATTCAGTACTTC
>TRBV13|15|.|once|TRBJ1-2
CASSLVRNGAYGYTF
TGTGCCAGCAGCTTAGTCCGGAATGGGGCCTATGGCTACACCTTC
>TRBV28|13|TRBD1|.|TRBJ2-1
CASSLEGADEQFF
TGTGCCAGCAGTCTCGAGGGGGCGGATGAGCAGTTCTTC
>TRBV5-8|14|.|.|TRBJ2-5
CASSLIDYQETQYF
TGTGCCAGCAGCTTAATTGACTACCAAGAGACCCAGTACTTC
>TRBV19|14|TRBD1|.|TRBJ1-5
CASSIQGDNQPQHF
TGTGCCAGTAGTATTCAGGGGGATAATCAGCCCCAGCATTTT
>TRBV6-5|15|TRBD1|.|TRBJ1-6
CASSFGQGGYSPLHF
TGTGCCAGCAGTTTCGGACAGGGGGGGTATTCACCCCTCCACTTT
>TRBV30|15|TRBD1|.|TRBJ1-6
CAWSVDRGSNSPLHF
TGTGCCTGGAGTGTCGACAGGGGTAGTAATTCACCCCTCCACTTT
>TRBV7-9|17|.|few|TRBJ2-1
CASSFPMGYRGANEQFF
TGTGCCAGCAGCTTCCCCATGGGATATCGGGGAGCCAATGAGCAGTTCTTC
>TRBV19|15|.|few|TRBJ1-3
CASSSERVRGNTIYF
TGTGCCAGTAGCTCTGAACGGGTGCGGGGAAACACCATATATTTT
>TRBV6-1|13|TRBD1|.|TRBJ2-2
CATQWTGWGELFF
TGTGCCACCCAATGGACAGGGTGGGGGGAGCTGTTTTTT
>TRBV10-2|14|.|.|TRBJ2-1
CASIDRTRENEQFF
TGCGCCAGCATCGACAGAACCCGGGAGAATGAGCAGTTCTTC
>TRBV2|15|.|once|TRBJ1-2
CASRVTGGPNYGYTF
TGTGCCAGCAGGGTGACGGGGGGGCCCAACTATGGCTACACCTTC
>TRBV11-2|13|.|.|TRBJ2-1
CASSQGGYNEQFF
TGTGCCAGCAGCCAAGGGGGATACAATGAGCAGTTCTTC
>TRBV5-1|15|TRBD2|.|TRBJ2-3
CASSPNSGGPRGQYF
TGCGCCAGCAGCCCGAATTCGGGGGGGCCAAGGGGGCAGTATTTT
>TRBV6-5|15|.|few|TRBJ1-2
CASSSEVSPNYGYTF
TGTGCCAGCAGTTCGGAGGTATCACCTAACTATGGCTACACCTTC
>TRBV2|15|.|.|TRBJ1-5
CANKRSPMSNQPQHF
TGTGCCAACAAGAGGAGCCCCATGAGCAATCAGCCCCAGCATTTT
>TRBV7-6|16|.|.|TRBJ2-1
CASSPGFAGWGYEQFF
TGTGCCAGCAGCCCGGGGTTTGCGGGGTGGGGCTATGAGCAGTTCTTC
>TRBV6-4|14|TRBD1|few|TRBJ2-5
CASSDGTGEGTQYF
TGTGCCAGCAGTGACGGGACAGGGGAGGGGACCCAGTACTTC
>TRBV7-2|14|.|.|TRBJ1-2
CASSLDIGYRGYTF
TGTGCCAGCAGTTTGGACATCGGCTATCGTGGCTACACCTTC
>TRBV5-1|14|TRBD2|.|TRBJ2-1
CASSLSGGYNEQFF
TGCGCCAGCAGCTTGTCGGGGGGCTACAATGAGCAGTTCTTC
>TRBV5-1|14|TRBD2|few|TRBJ2-3
CASRRGLAGETQYF
TGCGCCAGCAGGCGGGGGCTAGCGGGGGAGACGCAGTATTTT
>TRBV2|15|TRBD2|.|TRBJ2-2
CASRSPSGGVGELFF
TGTGCCAGCAGGTCCCCTAGCGGGGGAGTCGGGGAGCTGTTTTTT
>TRBV27|16|TRBD2|.|TRBJ2-3
CASSGRLAGGTDTQYF
TGTGCCAGCAGTGGACGACTAGCGGGGGGCACAGATACGCAGTATTTT